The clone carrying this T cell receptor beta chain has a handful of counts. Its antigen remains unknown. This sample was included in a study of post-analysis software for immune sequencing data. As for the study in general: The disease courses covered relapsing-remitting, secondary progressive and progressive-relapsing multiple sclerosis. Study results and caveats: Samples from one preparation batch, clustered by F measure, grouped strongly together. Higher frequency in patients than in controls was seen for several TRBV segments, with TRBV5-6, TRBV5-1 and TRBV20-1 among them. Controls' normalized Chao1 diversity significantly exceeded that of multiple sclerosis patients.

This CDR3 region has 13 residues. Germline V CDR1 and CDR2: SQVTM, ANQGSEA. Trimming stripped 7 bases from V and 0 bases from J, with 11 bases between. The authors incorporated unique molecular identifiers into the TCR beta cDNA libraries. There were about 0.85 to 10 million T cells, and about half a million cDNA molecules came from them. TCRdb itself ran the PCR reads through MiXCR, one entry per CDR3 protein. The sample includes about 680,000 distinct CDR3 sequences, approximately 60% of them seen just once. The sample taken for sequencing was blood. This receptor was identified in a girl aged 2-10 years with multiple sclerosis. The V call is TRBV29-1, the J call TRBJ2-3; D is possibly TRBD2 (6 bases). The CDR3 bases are TGCAGCGCCGGGAGTAGGAGCACAGATACGCAGTATTTT. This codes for CSAGSRSTDTQYF.